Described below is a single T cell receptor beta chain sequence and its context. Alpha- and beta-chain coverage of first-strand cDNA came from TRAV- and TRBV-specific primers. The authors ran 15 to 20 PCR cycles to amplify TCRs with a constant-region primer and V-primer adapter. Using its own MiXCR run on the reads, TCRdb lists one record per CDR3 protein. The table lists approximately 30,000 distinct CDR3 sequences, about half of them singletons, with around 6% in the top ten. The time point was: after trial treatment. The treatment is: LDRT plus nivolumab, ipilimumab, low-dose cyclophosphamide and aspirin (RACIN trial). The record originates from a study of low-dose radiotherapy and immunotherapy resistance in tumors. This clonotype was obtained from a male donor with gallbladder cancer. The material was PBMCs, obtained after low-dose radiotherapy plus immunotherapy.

The chain's CDR3 is CASRGIVTKNIQYF. CDR3 bases: TGTGCCAGCAGGGGGATAGTGACCAAAAACATTCAGTACTTC. The chain joins TRBV6-8 to TRBJ2-4; D gene unclear. V was cut by 6 bases and J by 2 bases, with 11 bases left in between. The CDR3 is 14 residues long. CDR1 is MNHGY and CDR2 is SAAAGT in the germline V gene.